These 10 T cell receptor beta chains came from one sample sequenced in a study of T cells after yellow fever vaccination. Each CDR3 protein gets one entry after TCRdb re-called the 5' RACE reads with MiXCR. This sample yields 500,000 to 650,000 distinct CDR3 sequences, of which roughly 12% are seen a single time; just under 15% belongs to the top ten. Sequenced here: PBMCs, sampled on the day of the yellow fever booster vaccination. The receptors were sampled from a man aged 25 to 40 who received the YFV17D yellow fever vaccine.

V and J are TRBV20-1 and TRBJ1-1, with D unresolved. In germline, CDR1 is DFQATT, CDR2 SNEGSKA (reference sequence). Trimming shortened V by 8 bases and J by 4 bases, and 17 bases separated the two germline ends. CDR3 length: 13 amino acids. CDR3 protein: CSPGRTYRTEAFF. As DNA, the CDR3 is TGCAGTCCCGGACGGACCTATCGCACTGAAGCTTTCTTT.

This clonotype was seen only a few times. As DNA, the CDR3 is TGTGCCAGCAGTGGGGTAACGGACAGGGGGTTTTCCGGGGAGCTGTTTTTT. This encodes CASSGVTDRGFSGELFF. V gene TRBV6-1 combines with J gene TRBJ2-2; 10 bases align to TRBD1. The CDR3 loop spans 17 amino acids. Germline loops: CDR1 MNHNS, CDR2 SASEGT. Trimming cost V 4 bases and J 6 bases; bases outside gene matches: 11.

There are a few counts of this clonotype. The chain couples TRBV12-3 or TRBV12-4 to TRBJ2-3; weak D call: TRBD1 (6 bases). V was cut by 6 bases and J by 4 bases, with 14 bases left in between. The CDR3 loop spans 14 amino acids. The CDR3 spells CASSPSPGADTQYF. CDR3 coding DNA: TGTGCCAGCAGCCCTAGCCCAGGGGCAGATACGCAGTATTTT.

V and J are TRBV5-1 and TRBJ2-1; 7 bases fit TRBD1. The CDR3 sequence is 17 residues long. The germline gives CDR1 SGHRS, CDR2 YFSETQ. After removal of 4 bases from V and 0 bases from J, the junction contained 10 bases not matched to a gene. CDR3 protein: CASSPSRGLDSYNEQFF. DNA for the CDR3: TGCGCCAGCAGCCCCTCTAGGGGGCTCGACTCCTACAATGAGCAGTTCTTC.

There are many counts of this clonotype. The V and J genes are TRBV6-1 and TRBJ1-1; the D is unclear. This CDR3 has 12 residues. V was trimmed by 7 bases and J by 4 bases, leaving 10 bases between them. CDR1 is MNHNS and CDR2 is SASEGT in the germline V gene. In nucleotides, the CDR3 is TGTGCCAGCACGAGCGGCGCCACTGAAGCTTTCTTT. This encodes CASTSGATEAFF.

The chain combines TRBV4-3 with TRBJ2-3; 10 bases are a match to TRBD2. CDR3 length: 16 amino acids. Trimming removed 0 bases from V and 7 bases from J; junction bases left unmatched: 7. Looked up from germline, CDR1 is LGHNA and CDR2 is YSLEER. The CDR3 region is CASSQDLAGVINTQYF. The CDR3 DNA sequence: TGCGCCAGCAGCCAAGATCTAGCGGGAGTCATAAATACGCAGTATTTT.

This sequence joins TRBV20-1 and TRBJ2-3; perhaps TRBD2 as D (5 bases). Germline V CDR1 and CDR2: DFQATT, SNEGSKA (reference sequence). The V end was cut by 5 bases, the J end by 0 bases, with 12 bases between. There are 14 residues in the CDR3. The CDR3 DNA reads TGCAGTGCTGTAACCCGGACTAGCACAGATACGCAGTATTTT. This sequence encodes CSAVTRTSTDTQYF.

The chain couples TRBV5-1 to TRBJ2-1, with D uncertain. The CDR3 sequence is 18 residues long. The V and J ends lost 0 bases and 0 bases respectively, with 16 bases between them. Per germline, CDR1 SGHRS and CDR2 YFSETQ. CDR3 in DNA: TGCGCCAGCAGCTTGGCCAAGCCGAACACGGGCTCCTACAATGAGCAGTTCTTC. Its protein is CASSLAKPNTGSYNEQFF.

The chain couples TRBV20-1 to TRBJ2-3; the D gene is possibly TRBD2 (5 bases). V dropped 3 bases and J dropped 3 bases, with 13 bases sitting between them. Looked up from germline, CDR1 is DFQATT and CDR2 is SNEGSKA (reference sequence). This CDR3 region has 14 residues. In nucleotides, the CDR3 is TGCAGTGCTAGTAGGGTAACGGGGACAGATACGCAGTATTTT. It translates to CSASRVTGTDTQYF.

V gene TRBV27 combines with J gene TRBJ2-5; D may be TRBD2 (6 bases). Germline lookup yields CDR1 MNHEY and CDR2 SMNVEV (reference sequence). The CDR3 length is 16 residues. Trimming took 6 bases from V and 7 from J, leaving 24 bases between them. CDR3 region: CASRLIGDSLTGTQYF. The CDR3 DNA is TGTGCCAGCAGGTTGATCGGGGACTCCCTAACCGGGACCCAGTACTTC.